This is a list of T cell receptor beta chains from one sample in a study of post-analysis software for immune sequencing data. MiXCR was run by TCRdb on the PCR reads, yielding one entry per CDR3 protein. This table has 350,000 to 500,000 distinct CDR3 sequences, over 30% appearing once. The sequenced sample consisted of blood. The receptors here all came from a girl aged 2-10 years with multiple sclerosis. The CDR3 runs from the conserved cysteine through the conserved F or W. D genes are given only for firm matches. Rows give clone size only sometimes, using once, few, many, or a class for an expanded clone.

TRBJ2-7 | TRBV7-2 | TRBD1 | medium-sized | CASSFPGQVTEQYF | TGTGCCAGCAGCTTTCCGGGACAGGTGACCGAGCAGTACTTC
TRBJ2-5 | TRBV19 | TRBD2 | few | CASSTSGRETQYF | TGTGCCAGTAGTACTAGCGGGAGAGAGACCCAGTACTTC
TRBJ1-1 | TRBV7-9 | - | - | CASSSPQGFTEAFF | TGTGCCAGCAGCTCCCCACAGGGATTCACTGAAGCTTTCTTT
TRBJ2-1 | TRBV20-1 | TRBD2 | - | CSAKASGRAIRGNEQFF | TGCAGTGCTAAGGCTAGCGGGAGGGCCATACGGGGCAATGAGCAGTTCTTC
TRBJ2-3 | TRBV6-5 | TRBD1 | - | CASSLQGALSDTQYF | TGTGCCAGCAGCCTACAGGGGGCCTTATCAGATACGCAGTATTTT
TRBJ1-6 | TRBV6-5 | TRBD1 | few | CASGTAHSPLHF | TGTGCCAGCGGGACAGCCCATTCACCCCTCCACTTT
TRBJ2-1 | TRBV12-3/TRBV12-4 | - | - | CASSFGWGNEQFF | TGTGCCAGCAGTTTCGGGTGGGGGAATGAGCAGTTCTTC
TRBJ1-5 | TRBV20-1 | - | - | CSARSGPSNQPQHF | TGCAGTGCTAGGTCGGGACCTAGCAATCAGCCCCAGCATTTT
TRBJ2-1 | TRBV7-9 | - | - | CASSFPRLYYNEQFF | TGTGCCAGCAGCTTCCCCCGCTTGTACTACAATGAGCAGTTCTTC
TRBJ1-2 | TRBV5-1 | TRBD1 | - | CASSSNRGSPSYGYTF | TGCGCCAGCAGCTCAAACAGGGGTAGTCCGAGCTATGGCTACACCTTC
TRBJ2-1 | TRBV5-1 | TRBD1 | - | CASRTGQGGWNEQFF | TGCGCCAGCAGGACAGGACAGGGGGGATGGAATGAGCAGTTCTTC
TRBJ2-7 | TRBV2 | - | few | CASSFGKAYEQYF | TGTGCCAGCAGTTTCGGCAAAGCCTACGAGCAGTACTTC
TRBJ2-1 | TRBV20-1 | TRBD2 | - | CSASWGGRADEQFF | TGCAGTGCTAGTTGGGGCGGGAGGGCCGATGAGCAGTTCTTC
TRBJ2-1 | TRBV7-3 | - | - | CASSLTASLYSQWGSYNEQFF | TGTGCCAGCAGCTTAACGGCTAGCCTATATTCTCAATGGGGCTCCTACAATGAGCAGTTCTTC
TRBJ2-1 | TRBV7-8 | - | - | CASSLTSGAFYNEQFF | TGTGCCAGCAGCTTAACCTCGGGAGCTTTTTACAATGAGCAGTTCTTC
TRBJ1-2 | TRBV2 | - | - | CASREGGRGYGYTF | TGTGCCAGCAGGGAGGGTGGCAGAGGCTATGGCTACACCTTC
TRBJ2-3 | TRBV20-1 | TRBD2 | - | CSAKNPGLAGRADTQYF | TGCAGTGCCAAAAACCCGGGACTAGCGGGCCGTGCAGATACGCAGTATTTT
TRBJ2-1 | TRBV5-6 | - | - | CASSLWKTGVSYNEQFF | TGTGCCAGCAGCCTTTGGAAAACGGGAGTCAGCTACAATGAGCAGTTCTTC
TRBJ2-1 | TRBV24-1 | - | few | CATSVTGVGSYNEQFF | TGTGCCACCAGTGTTACGGGGGTCGGCTCCTACAATGAGCAGTTCTTC
TRBJ2-7 | TRBV12-3/TRBV12-4 | - | - | CASTPGHTYEQYF | TGTGCCAGCACTCCGGGACATACCTACGAGCAGTACTTC
TRBJ2-1 | TRBV10-3 | - | few | CAISESGRSYNEQFF | TGTGCCATCAGTGAGTCTGGCCGGTCCTACAATGAGCAGTTCTTC
TRBJ1-1 | TRBV6-1 | - | - | CASNPNRVSAEAFF | TGTGCCAGCAACCCAAACAGGGTAAGCGCTGAAGCTTTCTTT
TRBJ2-7 | TRBV28 | TRBD2 | - | CATSGRPYEQYF | TGTGCCACAAGCGGGAGACCTTACGAGCAGTACTTC
TRBJ2-5 | TRBV27 | - | - | CASSLGVQRIQETQYF | TGTGCCAGCAGTTTGGGGGTACAGCGTATTCAAGAGACCCAGTACTTC
TRBJ2-4 | TRBV29-1 | - | - | CSVAPLAKNIQYF | TGCAGCGTTGCCCCGCTAGCCAAAAACATTCAGTACTTC
TRBJ2-3 | TRBV4-1 | TRBD2 | - | CASSQVGLVPVAGPDTQYF | TGCGCCAGCAGCCAAGTGGGGCTCGTCCCGGTAGCGGGACCCGATACGCAGTATTTT
TRBJ1-5 | TRBV20-1 | - | - | CSLLSGGSNQPQHF | TGCAGTCTCTTGTCTGGGGGCAGCAATCAGCCCCAGCATTTT
TRBJ1-4 | TRBV7-8 | - | few | CASSLPREGGGDEKLFF | TGTGCCAGCAGCTTGCCCAGGGAGGGCGGAGGTGATGAAAAACTGTTTTTT
TRBJ1-1 | TRBV29-1 | - | few | CSVGFLGGRRAEAFF | TGCAGCGTTGGATTTTTGGGGGGGCGCCGAGCTGAAGCTTTCTTT
TRBJ2-5 | TRBV12-3/TRBV12-4 | - | - | CASSLLAGREQYF | TGTGCCAGCAGTTTACTAGCAGGGCGAGAGCAGTACTTC
TRBJ2-7 | TRBV20-1 | TRBD2 | few | CSASGTSGGAWGEQYF | TGCAGTGCTAGTGGGACTAGCGGGGGGGCCTGGGGTGAGCAGTACTTC
TRBJ1-1 | TRBV28 | - | - | CASSLASAEAFF | TGTGCCAGCAGCCTTGCGTCGGCCGAAGCTTTCTTT
TRBJ2-3 | TRBV7-9 | TRBD1 | once | CASSLQRPGQGVADTQYF | TGTGCCAGCAGCTTACAAAGACCGGGACAGGGAGTAGCAGATACGCAGTATTTT
TRBJ1-1 | TRBV28 | - | - | CASSSEWRGTEAFF | TGTGCCAGCAGTTCCGAGTGGAGGGGCACTGAAGCTTTCTTT
TRBJ2-1 | TRBV20-1 | TRBD1 | once | CSARDLGTGSTDNEQFF | TGCAGTGCTAGGGACTTAGGGACAGGGAGTACTGACAATGAGCAGTTCTTC
TRBJ1-2 | TRBV28 | TRBD1 | few | CASRRTGRGYGYTF | TGTGCCAGCAGGAGGACAGGGAGAGGCTATGGCTACACCTTC
TRBJ2-5 | TRBV7-8 | TRBD2 | - | CASSSAGTSNQYF | TGTGCCAGCAGCTCAGCCGGGACTAGCAATCAGTACTTC
TRBJ2-7 | TRBV20-1 | - | - | CSARDRAPARNYEQYF | TGCAGTGCTAGAGATCGGGCACCAGCGCGTAACTACGAGCAGTACTTC
TRBJ2-1 | TRBV27 | - | few | CASSPTSHEQFF | TGTGCCAGCAGCCCCACTAGCCATGAGCAGTTCTTC
TRBJ1-4 | TRBV6-6 | TRBD1 | few | CASSPPAGQGWDEKLFF | TGTGCCAGCAGTCCTCCGGCAGGACAGGGCTGGGATGAAAAACTGTTTTTT
TRBJ2-5 | TRBV24-1 | - | - | CATSDGQRTKEQYF | TGTGCCACCAGTGATGGACAGCGGACTAAGGAGCAGTACTTC
TRBJ2-7 | TRBV6-6 | - | - | CASRPSWGLTEQYF | TGTGCCAGCAGACCGAGCTGGGGCCTCACGGAGCAGTACTTC
TRBJ2-3 | TRBV5-1 | - | - | CASSLQPAPSTDTQYF | TGCGCCAGCAGCTTGCAACCCGCACCTAGCACAGATACGCAGTATTTT
TRBJ2-1 | TRBV18 | - | - | CASSPPVRGQSNEQFF | TGTGCCAGCTCACCACCAGTACGAGGACAGAGCAATGAGCAGTTCTTC
TRBJ2-7 | TRBV28 | - | once | CASNAGSGEQYF | TGTGCCAGCAACGCGGGGTCGGGGGAGCAGTACTTC
TRBJ1-2 | TRBV4-1 | - | - | CAGSQKLDRRPYGYTF | TGCGCCGGCAGCCAAAAATTAGACAGGAGGCCCTATGGCTACACCTTC
TRBJ2-7 | TRBV7-9 | TRBD1 | - | CASSPRGTGVSYEQYF | TGTGCCAGCAGCCCAAGGGGGACAGGGGTCTCCTACGAGCAGTACTTC
TRBJ2-1 | TRBV5-4 | - | - | CASMGPYNEQFF | TGTGCCAGCATGGGTCCCTACAATGAGCAGTTCTTC
TRBJ2-7 | TRBV29-1 | TRBD1 | - | CSVERDRGYEQYF | TGCAGCGTTGAAAGGGACAGGGGGTACGAGCAGTACTTC
TRBJ2-5 | TRBV19 | - | - | CASSIDRLVGGQETQYF | TGTGCCAGTAGTATAGACCGACTAGTGGGGGGACAAGAGACCCAGTACTTC
TRBJ2-5 | TRBV27 | - | few | CASSRPGQQETQYF | TGTGCCAGCAGTCGACCTGGGCAGCAAGAGACCCAGTACTTC
TRBJ2-4 | TRBV6-5 | - | - | CASSYRGNENIQYF | TGTGCCAGCAGTTACAGGGGGAATGAAAACATTCAGTACTTC
TRBJ1-5 | TRBV4-2 | - | few | CASSQSSGGGSAKQPQHF | TGTGCCAGCAGCCAATCCTCGGGTGGGGGATCGGCAAAGCAGCCCCAGCATTTT
TRBJ1-5 | TRBV9 | TRBD1 | - | CASSAGTDSNHPQHF | TGTGCCAGCAGCGCTGGGACAGATAGCAATCACCCCCAGCATTTT
TRBJ2-5 | TRBV20-1 | - | - | CSARDWQGQETQYF | TGCAGTGCTAGAGATTGGCAGGGCCAAGAGACCCAGTACTTC
TRBJ2-1 | TRBV20-1 | TRBD1 | few | CSALDRENEQFF | TGCAGTGCCCTAGACAGGGAGAATGAGCAGTTCTTC
TRBJ2-1 | TRBV15 | TRBD2 | - | CATRVSGIYNEQFF | TGTGCCACCAGGGTTAGCGGGATCTACAATGAGCAGTTCTTC
TRBJ2-1 | TRBV12-3/TRBV12-4 | - | - | CASNFLRRPYNEQFF | TGTGCCAGCAATTTCTTGAGGCGACCCTACAATGAGCAGTTCTTC
TRBJ2-3 | TRBV6-5 | TRBD2 | - | CASVLPGGGTDTQYF | TGTGCCAGCGTTTTGCCGGGGGGGGGGACAGATACGCAGTATTTT